The 17 T cell receptor beta chains below come from one sample, sequenced in a study of shared clonotypes between healthy human individuals (TCRdb year 2020). The library was produced with the immunoSEQ multiplex PCR assay. Here the immuneACCESS table is served through TCRdb, limited to in-frame sequences with V and J called. Missing clones are a known gap in these copies; in checked studies unresolved V genes cover under half, and the rest lacks a known reason. Across this sample there are about 2.4 million clones, with 93% seen only once. Roughly 0.39% of the sample is in the top ten clones. The sample consisted of naive CD4+ T cells from PBMCs. The cell subset or site label, read with the paper, signifies: CD45RA+ positively selected. All receptors come from a man between 18 and 35 years old in good health. Some clones in this sample may be carry-over from other donors' samples.

V and J are TRBV28 and TRBJ1-1; D is undetermined. The CDR3 is made up of 14 amino acids. V was cut by 6 bases and J by 0 bases, with 11 bases left in between. The germline gives CDR1 MDHEN, CDR2 SYDVKM. In nucleotides, the CDR3 is TGTGCCAGCAGATCCCCTGGGGTGAACACTGAAGCTTTCTTT. This sequence encodes CASRSPGVNTEAFF.

The CDR3 nucleotides are TGTGCCAGCAGCTTCAGAACGCCCTACGAGCAGTACTTC. Its translation is CASSFRTPYEQYF. This chain links TRBV7-2 with TRBJ2-7; D not resolved. The CDR3 contains 13 residues. The V gene lost 3 bases and the J gene lost 2 bases, with 8 bases spanning the gap. The germline gives CDR1 SGHTA, CDR2 FQGNSA.

The CDR3: CASSTTCNEQFF. The CDR3 nucleotides read TGTGCCAGCAGCACTACCTGCAATGAGCAGTTCTTC. The chain combines TRBV21-1 with TRBJ2-1; the D call TRBD2 from the table was never checked on the DNA. TRBV21-1 is recorded as a pseudogene. The CDR3 loop spans 12 amino acids.

The count of this clone is one. This chain links TRBV18 with TRBJ2-5; the D is unclear. This CDR3 is built from 16 residues. Trimming shortened V by 0 bases and J by 1 base, and 12 bases separated the two germline ends. Looked up from germline, CDR1 is KGHSH and CDR2 is LQKENI. In DNA form, the CDR3 reads TGTGCCAGCTCACCACCGGGTTACAACAGCCAAGAGACCCAGTACTTC. Translating it yields CASSPPGYNSQETQYF.

This chain links TRBV5-1 with TRBJ2-1; 11 nucleotides line up with TRBD2. The CDR3 sequence is 16 residues long. Looked up from germline, CDR1 is SGHRS and CDR2 is YFSETQ. V lost 4 bases and J lost 6; bases outside the gene matches: 9. This CDR3 reads CASSARASGRSNEQFF. In nucleotides, the CDR3 is TGCGCCAGCAGCGCTAGGGCTAGCGGGAGGAGCAATGAGCAGTTCTTC. Together with reference TRBV5-1 and TRBJ2-1, the CDR3 gives the full variable domain: KAGVTQTPRYLIKTRGQQVTLSCSPISGHRSVSWYQQTPGQGLQFLFEYFSETQRNKGNFPGRFSGRQFSNSRSEMNVSTLELGDSALYLCASSARASGRSNEQFFGPGTRLTVL.

This sequence joins TRBV28 and TRBJ2-2; D possibly corresponds to TRBD2 (5 bases). Between the trimmed V and J ends, which lost 1 base and 4 bases, there was a span of 13 bases. The germline V gene encodes CDR1 MDHEN and CDR2 SYDVKM. This CDR3 contains 16 residues. CDR3 in DNA: TGTGCCAGCAGTTTATTGCGGACTCCTTCCACCGGGGAGCTGTTTTTT. Protein sequence: CASSLLRTPSTGELFF.

The V and J genes are TRBV9 and TRBJ1-1; D ambiguous. CDR1 and CDR2 from the germline V gene are SGDLS and YYNGEE. This CDR3 is 13 amino acids long. Deletions cut 2 bases from V and 7 bases from J, with 12 bases between. As DNA, the CDR3 is TGTGCCAGCAGCGTCGTATCGGCCAGTGAAGCTTTCTTT. The encoded protein is CASSVVSASEAFF.

The chain has TRBV4-1 and TRBJ2-5; possibly TRBD2 for D (5 bases). V lost 1 base, J lost 5 bases, and 14 bases lay in between. This CDR3 contains 15 residues. Germline CDR1 and CDR2: MGHRA and YSYEKL. This chain's CDR3 is CASSQAPLRRETQYF. CDR3 DNA sequence: TGCGCCAGCAGCCAAGCCCCCCTAAGGAGGGAGACCCAGTACTTC.

Remarks on this clone: Other nucleotide sequences in the sample specify the same CDR3. The V call is TRBV13, the J call TRBJ2-3; 12 bases map to TRBD2. In germline, CDR1 is PRHDT, CDR2 FYEKMQ (reference sequence). There are 17 residues in the CDR3. Germline trimming cut 4 bases from V and 3 bases from J; bases unmatched to any gene: 8. The CDR3 here is CASSSRLAGDGTDTQYF. The CDR3 DNA follows: TGTGCCAGCAGCTCCCGACTAGCGGGAGACGGTACAGATACGCAGTATTTT.

This chain uses TRBV2 with TRBJ2-7, with D perhaps matching TRBD1 (6 bases). The germline V gene encodes CDR1 SNHLY and CDR2 FYNNEI. Trimming cost V 6 bases and J 4 bases, with 10 bases left between them. The CDR3 is made up of 12 amino acids. The CDR3 here is CASRVQGYEQYF. CDR3 nucleotides: TGTGCCAGCAGGGTACAGGGTTACGAGCAGTACTTC.

This clone was seen just once. V is TRBV7-2 and J is TRBJ2-5; D gene ambiguous. V gave up 3 bases and J gave up 7 bases, with 6 bases separating them. This CDR3 spans 11 amino acids. The germline V gene has CDR1 SGHTA and CDR2 FQGNSA. CDR3 sequence: CASSFATTQYF. CDR3 in DNA: TGTGCCAGCAGCTTCGCCACGACCCAGTACTTC.

This clone was picked up one time. The chain has TRBV5-5 and TRBJ1-1; D uncertain. The CDR3 runs 13 residues. Germline CDR1 is SGHKS and CDR2 is YYEKEE (reference sequence). V gave up 4 bases and J gave up 0 bases, with 7 bases separating them. CDR3 protein: CASSTQMNTEAFF. The CDR3 DNA reads TGTGCCAGCAGCACCCAGATGAACACTGAAGCTTTCTTT.

This clone was detected a few times. The genes are TRBV5-1 and TRBJ2-7; perhaps TRBD1 as D (5 bases). The CDR3 runs 15 residues. The germline gives CDR1 SGHRS, CDR2 YFSETQ. The V and J ends lost 2 bases and 2 bases respectively, with 14 bases between them. CDR3 DNA sequence: TGCGCCAGCAGCTTCGCAGCAGGGCAAACCTACGAGCAGTACTTC. Amino acids: CASSFAAGQTYEQYF. Using reference TRBV5-1 and TRBJ2-7 for the parts outside the CDR3, the full variable domain is KAGVTQTPRYLIKTRGQQVTLSCSPISGHRSVSWYQQTPGQGLQFLFEYFSETQRNKGNFPGRFSGRQFSNSRSEMNVSTLELGDSALYLCASSFAAGQTYEQYFGPGTRLTVT.

This chain uses TRBV7-9 with TRBJ1-1, with a possible D match to TRBD1 (5 bases). Germline-derived CDR1 and CDR2 are SEHNR and FQNEAQ (reference sequence). The CDR3 length is 15 residues. Trimming removed 4 bases at V and 3 bases at J, with 15 bases between. CDR3 amino acids: CASSSQSAGDTEAFF. For the CDR3, the DNA is TGTGCCAGCAGCTCCCAAAGCGCGGGGGACACTGAAGCTTTCTTT.

The gene calls are TRBV10-3 and TRBJ1-5, with a possible D match to TRBD1 (5 bases). The V and J ends lost 6 bases and 6 bases respectively, with 15 bases between them. This CDR3 region has 14 residues. Germline CDR1 and CDR2: ENHRY and SYGVKD. The CDR3 here is CAIRGTAEGQPQHF. CDR3 DNA sequence: TGTGCCATCAGGGGGACCGCGGAGGGTCAGCCCCAGCATTTT.

This sequence joins TRBV18 and TRBJ1-2; 7 nucleotides line up with TRBD1. CDR3 length: 12 residues. J gave up 6 bases and V 6 bases, and 4 bases lay outside the gene matches. Germline V gene sequence: CDR1 KGHSH, CDR2 LQKENI. CDR3 DNA sequence: TGTGCCAGCTCCCCGGACAGGCATGGCTACACCTTC. Residues: CASSPDRHGYTF. Filled out from reference TRBV18 and TRBJ1-2, the complete variable domain reads NAGVMQNPRHLVRRRGQEARLRCSPMKGHSHVYWYRQLPEEGLKFMVYLQKENIIDESGMPKERFSAEFPKEGPSILRIQQVVRGDSAAYFCASSPDRHGYTFGSGTRLTVV.

The rearrangement links TRBV5-5 to TRBJ2-7; 16 bases are a match to TRBD2. Trimming cost V 4 bases and J 3 bases; bases outside gene matches: 13. CDR1 is SGHKS, CDR2 YYEKEE, per germline (reference sequence). The CDR3 extends over 19 amino acids. The CDR3 loop reads CASSPFPGLAGGQGYEQYF. The CDR3 nucleotides are TGTGCCAGCAGCCCATTCCCGGGACTAGCGGGAGGGCAGGGCTACGAGCAGTACTTC.